This T cell receptor beta chain was identified in a study of regulatory T cells in long-lasting Graves disease. The V and J ends lost 1 base and 7 bases respectively, with 11 bases between them. CDR1 LGHNA and CDR2 YSLEER come from the germline V gene. The CDR3 extends over 13 amino acids. This clonotype was counted at least ten times. Time point denoted: newly diagnosed GD, antithyroid drugs for less than 3 months. RNA from PBMCs was the source of the TCR library. Investigators prepared the TCR beta libraries by applying iRepertoire HTBI primers and Arm-PCR of CDR3 regions. TCRdb recomputed calls from the multiplex PCR reads with MiXCR, one row per CDR3 protein. The sample has 360,000 or so distinct CDR3 sequences; approximately 10% are singletons. The sample was also reused in another study, on T cells in Graves' hyperthyroidism and ophthalmopathy.

The TCR comes from a woman between 18 and 29 years old with Graves disease. The chain uses TRBV4-3 and TRBJ2-7; D gene unclear. The input for sequencing was peripheral blood mononuclear cells (PBMCs), taken at new diagnosis, from a patient treated with antithyroid drugs. The CDR3 DNA is TGCGCCAGCAGCCAAGTCCTTGACCAGGAGCAGTACTTC. The encoded protein is CASSQVLDQEQYF.